This T cell receptor beta chain was found in a study of radiotherapy plus CTLA-4 blockade in lung cancer. Overall study: In 18% of patients, objective responses were seen; roughly 30% had disease control.

This table comes from immunoSEQ multiplex PCR, and its TCRdb copy is limited to in-frame clones, with some not included. The sample lists tens of thousands of clones; approximately 83% were seen once. V dropped 5 bases and J dropped 6; count of bases not matched to a gene: 7. Per germline, CDR1 MNHEY and CDR2 SMNVEV (reference sequence). The CDR3 has 15 residues. Focal radiation plus CTLA-4 blockade with ipilimumab was administered to patients who had chemo-refractory metastatic non-small-cell lung cancer. This clone has just a few counts. This sequence was found in a human donor with non-small cell lung cancer who had stable disease on radiotherapy plus ipilimumab. The sample consisted of peripheral blood, taken from a patient treated with radiotherapy plus ipilimumab. V and J are TRBV27 and TRBJ2-2, with TRBD2 identical over 9 bases. As DNA, the CDR3 is TGTGCCAGCAGTCGGGGGACTAGCTTTCCCGGGGAGCTGTTTTTT. Translation gives CASSRGTSFPGELFF.